The clone carrying this T cell receptor beta chain was detected only once. The same CDR3 can be traced to other DNA sequences in this sample. Produced via immunoSEQ multiplex PCR; TCRdb's table is partial and in-frame only. This sample has roughly 250,000 clones, with approximately 86% found just once. Recruitment covered about 25 US areas and drew participants whose ages spanned roughly 18 to 89 years. Participants' own reports of clinical history determined their cohort assignment. Germline CDR1 and CDR2: LNHDA and SQIVND (reference sequence). Trimming removed 3 bases at V and 4 bases at J, with 10 bases between. The CDR3 extends over 15 amino acids. This entry comes from a study of blood T cell repertoires in COVID-19. Study at large: In each case, the material was cDNA or gDNA derived from T cells, B-cell-depleted T cells, or PBMCs.

This clonotype was obtained from a woman aged 40 to 55 with acute COVID-19. The chain is built from TRBV19 and TRBJ2-6; possibly TRBD2 for D (5 bases). Sequencing input: PBMCs or T cells enriched from blood (not recorded which). The CDR3: CASSIRGSGANVLTF. DNA for the CDR3: TGTGCCAGTAGTATTAGAGGGTCAGGGGCCAACGTCCTGACTTTC.